The following is a TCR beta chain sequence with its context. This sample was taken from a study of blood T cell repertoires in COVID-19. At the level of the study: Nucleic acid was either cDNA or gDNA, and it came from T cells, B-cell-depleted T cells, or PBMCs.

This CDR3 has 18 residues. Trimming cost V 1 base and J 0 bases, with 15 bases left between them. The germline CDR1 and CDR2 sequences are MNHEY and SMNVEV (reference sequence). Per the authors' pipeline: Amplified reference gene primers provided the basis for estimating nucleated cell counts. Sequenced by immunoSEQ multiplex PCR; TCRdb stores in-frame clones only, minus some. V, J and clone size are those of that table, while D and trimming were read from the DNA. The sample shows 80,000 to 90,000 clones, 80% to 90% of them seen only once. The TCR was taken from an older man with active or convalescent COVID-19. This chain uses TRBV27 with TRBJ1-4; D gene ambiguous. The sample consisted of peripheral blood. The CDR3 DNA reads as TGTGCCAGCAGTTTATTTGCCAGGTCGCTTGCAACTAATGAAAAACTGTTTTTT. Translated, it gives CASSLFARSLATNEKLFF.